Reported below is one TCR beta chain. This entry belongs to a study of blood T cell repertoires in COVID-19. Study in general: Acute-phase and convalescent COVID-19 samples originated in the United States, Italy and Spain.

This CDR3 has 14 residues. Unmatched junction bases numbered 7, after V lost 6 bases and J lost 5 bases. Germline V gene sequence: CDR1 SEHNR, CDR2 FQNEAQ (reference sequence). Clones were read by immunoSEQ multiplex PCR, and TCRdb kept only the in-frame ones, dropping some. This sample has 130,000 to 150,000 clones; less than 90% occur once, and the top ten carry approximately 40%. Specimen: peripheral blood. The gene calls are TRBV7-9 and TRBJ2-5; 9 bases match TRBD2. This TCR was sampled from a human donor in a cohort sampled during active COVID-19. CDR3 residues: CASSYGGGAETQYF. CDR3 nucleotides: TGTGCCAGCAGTTACGGCGGGGGGGCGGAGACCCAGTACTTC.